Shown below are 10 T cell receptor beta chains from a single sample sequenced in a study of blood T cell repertoires in COVID-19. Sequencing used immunoSEQ multiplex PCR; TCRdb keeps in-frame clones, though not all of them. The sample lists some 270,000 clones, around 90% occurring once. The sequenced material came from peripheral blood. The receptors shown here come from a man aged 45 to 65 with acute or convalescent COVID-19.

The V and J genes are TRBV30 and TRBJ1-6; TRBD1 aligns across 7 bases. The CDR3 consists of 19 residues. Germline V gene sequence: CDR1 GTSNPN, CDR2 SVGIG (reference sequence). After removal of 7 bases from V and 0 bases from J, the junction contained 18 bases not matched to a gene. The CDR3 is CALPRQGRERSSYNSPLHF. In DNA form, the CDR3 reads TGTGCCTTGCCCCGACAGGGACGCGAACGAAGCTCCTATAATTCACCCCTCCACTTT.

This clone was counted once. The V and J genes are TRBV18 and TRBJ1-2, with 7 bases fitting TRBD1. The CDR3 runs 13 residues. The germline gives CDR1 KGHSH, CDR2 LQKENI. With V trimmed by 4 bases and J by 5 bases, 4 bases remained unmatched. The CDR3 DNA reads as TGTGCCAGCTCACTTGGGACAGCATATGGCTACACCTTC. This gives the protein CASSLGTAYGYTF.

V is TRBV10-3 and J is TRBJ2-5, with a tentative D call TRBD1 (6 bases). CDR3 size: 13 residues. CDR1 and CDR2 (germline): ENHRY, SYGVKD. V was shortened by 4 bases and J by 0 bases, with 6 bases between the two germline ends. Here the CDR3 DNA reads TGTGCCATCAGTGGGGACAACCAAGAGACCCAGTACTTC. It translates to CAISGDNQETQYF.

This clone was observed a handful of times. The chain employs TRBV11-2 and TRBJ2-1, with 11 bases aligning to TRBD2. Germline assignment: CDR1 SGHAT and CDR2 FQNNGV. The CDR3 is 14 residues long. V dropped 6 bases and J dropped 7; count of bases not matched to a gene: 5. CDR3 in DNA: TGTGCCAGCAGGATAGCGGGGGGGCGTAATGAGCAGTTCTTC. It translates to CASRIAGGRNEQFF. The full variable domain, completed using reference TRBV11-2 and TRBJ2-1, is EAGVAQSPRYKIIEKRQSVAFWCNPISGHATLYWYQQILGQGPKLLIQFQNNGVVDDSQLPKDRFSAERLKGVDSTLKIQPAKLEDSAVYLCASRIAGGRNEQFFGPGTRLTVL.

The V call is TRBV6-5, the J call TRBJ2-3, with 11 bases lining up with TRBD2. The ends lost 8 bases at V and 3 bases at J; junction bases unmatched: 7. The CDR3 runs to 15 residues. From germline, CDR1 is MNHEY and CDR2 SVGAGI. CDR3 nucleotide sequence: TGTGCCAGCCAGGAGACTAGCGGGATTACAGATACGCAGTATTTT. It encodes CASQETSGITDTQYF.

This rearrangement joins TRBV19 to TRBJ2-6; 11 nucleotides align to TRBD1. The CDR3 is 19 amino acids. Germline CDR1 and CDR2: LNHDA and SQIVND (reference sequence). Trimming at V came to 5 bases and at J to 3 bases, leaving 12 bases not matched to a gene. The CDR3 loop is CASSPGVGQGASGANVLTF. The CDR3 nucleotides read TGTGCCAGTAGTCCGGGGGTAGGACAGGGGGCAAGTGGGGCCAACGTCCTGACTTTC.

V is TRBV7-3 and J is TRBJ2-5; D call uncertain. The germline CDR1 and CDR2 sequences are SGHTA and FQGTGA. The CDR3 is 12 residues long. The germline V and J ends were trimmed by 4 bases and 7 bases, with 10 bases remaining between them. The CDR3 region has the DNA TGTGCCAGCAGCTCGAGATTCGGGACCCAGTACTTC. Translated, it gives CASSSRFGTQYF.

The chain uses TRBV12-5 and TRBJ1-1; possibly TRBD1 for D (6 bases). CDR3 length: 13 amino acids. The germline V and J ends were trimmed by 7 bases and 5 bases, with 14 bases remaining between them. From germline, CDR1 is LGHNT and CDR2 FRNRAP. The CDR3 region has the DNA TGTGCTAGTGCTAACAGGGAAGGGACTGAAGCTTTCTTT. Protein sequence: CASANREGTEAFF.

The genes are TRBV6-2 or TRBV6-3 and TRBJ1-4; D possibly corresponds to TRBD1 (5 bases). This CDR3 is built from 13 residues. Between the trimmed V and J ends, which lost 6 bases and 7 bases, there was a span of 12 bases. Germline V gene data show CDR1 as MNHEY and CDR2 as SVGEGT. CDR3 nucleotides: TGTGCCAGCAGCCAGAGTAGGGGTGAAAAACTGTTTTTT. This codes for CASSQSRGEKLFF.

In this sample, this clone turned up once. The chain recombines TRBV3-1 (or the pseudogene TRBV3-2) with TRBJ1-2; 9 nucleotides align to TRBD1. CDR1 is LGHDT and CDR2 is YNNKEL in the germline V gene (reference sequence). The CDR3 is 14 residues long. Trimming removed 5 bases from V and 8 bases from J; junction bases left unmatched: 9. CDR3 sequence (DNA): TGTGCCAGCAGCTGGAGGGACAGGGTGAACGGCTACACCTTC. Translated, it gives CASSWRDRVNGYTF.